This TCR beta chain was sequenced in a study of T cell repertoires in ileal Crohn's disease. Study-wide background: About half of patients got postoperative therapy: approximately twelve thiopurines, around 18 anti-TNF. Study-level points and caveats: Clonality above 26.8% at surgery always came with endoscopic recurrence.

Included were adult ileal or ileocolonic Crohn's patients indicated for ileocolonic resection. Concerning this clone itself: Its antigen is as yet unknown.

Each sample's TCRB immunosequencing used around 0.45 micrograms of biopsy DNA. This table comes from immunoSEQ multiplex PCR, and its TCRdb copy is limited to in-frame clones, with some not included. The sample has fewer than 20,000 clones; roughly 88% are singletons. The TCR comes from an adult with Crohn's disease. Sequences were obtained from ileal tissue.

CDR3 sequence (DNA): TGTGCCAGCAGTGAGGCACATTTCTACGAGCAGTACTTC. Translated, it gives CASSEAHFYEQYF. V gene TRBV6-1 combines with J gene TRBJ2-7; D gene uncertain. This CDR3 spans 13 amino acids. Trimming pared 3 bases from V and 3 bases from J, leaving 9 bases between. Germline loops: CDR1 MNHNS, CDR2 SASEGT.